This passage covers 26 T cell receptor beta chains from one sample sequenced in a study of Ad26.COV2.S vaccination and SARS-CoV-2 variants. Assay used: immunoSEQ multiplex PCR; TCRdb lists only in-frame clones, some missing. The sample yields 360,000 or so clones, around 86% seen once. The treatment: roughly 18 received Ad26.COV2.S at low or high dose, single or two shots; a few received placebo; per-sample allocation not given. Day 63 after the first vaccine or placebo injection was the time point for sampling. The sequencing used peripheral blood, collected in a trial of Ad26.COV2.S vaccine versus placebo. These receptors all stem from a person between 18 and 65 years old who received the Ad26.COV2.S COVID-19 vaccine or a placebo.

The rearrangement joins TRBV5-6 to TRBJ2-7, with D uncertain. The CDR3 extends over 15 amino acids. In germline, CDR1 is SGHDT, CDR2 YYEEEE. V lost 2 bases, J lost 1 base, and 13 bases lay in between. The CDR3 reads CASSFLASSSYEQYF. In DNA form, the CDR3 reads TGTGCCAGCAGCTTTCTGGCATCATCGTCCTACGAGCAGTACTTC.

The genes are TRBV5-1 and TRBJ1-2; the match to TRBD1 covers 8 bases. The V segment lost 4 bases and the J segment 5 bases; nucleotides outside the gene matches: 4. Germline V CDR1 and CDR2: SGHRS, YFSETQ. The CDR3 sequence is 13 residues long. The CDR3 DNA reads as TGCGCCAGCAGCGCCACAGGGGGGTATGGCTACACCTTC. It specifies CASSATGGYGYTF.

The chain links TRBV7-3 to TRBJ2-6; no clear D gene. V was shortened by 8 bases and J by 0 bases, with 8 bases between the two germline ends. The CDR3 length is 14 residues. Germline CDR1 is SGHTA and CDR2 is FQGTGA. CDR3 sequence reads: CASGRSSGANVLTF. CDR3 DNA: TGTGCCAGCGGACGCAGCTCTGGGGCCAACGTCCTGACTTTC.

V gene TRBV30 combines with J gene TRBJ1-1; the D gene is possibly TRBD1 (5 bases). V was pared by 0 bases and J by 9 bases, with 17 bases between. The germline CDR1 and CDR2 sequences are GTSNPN and SVGIG (reference sequence). The length of the CDR3 is 14 residues. CDR3 in amino acids: CAWSVRQGYAKAFF. The CDR3, as DNA: TGTGCCTGGAGTGTAAGGCAGGGATACGCCAAAGCTTTCTTT.

The rearrangement links TRBV19 to TRBJ1-2; 11 nucleotides agree with TRBD1. This CDR3 region has 15 residues. CDR1 is LNHDA, CDR2 SQIVND, per germline (reference sequence). V trimming: 4 bases; J trimming: 4 bases; junction bases outside the gene matches: 5. CDR3 region: CASSTRTGGLYGYTF. Written as DNA, the CDR3 is TGTGCCAGTAGTACACGGACAGGGGGCCTCTATGGCTACACCTTC.

The chain is built from TRBV7-9 and TRBJ1-2, with 7 bases fitting TRBD1. The CDR3 consists of 13 residues. Per the germline V gene, CDR1 is SEHNR and CDR2 is FQNEAQ (reference sequence). The J segment lost 6 bases and the V segment lost 0 bases, leaving 1 base of the junction unmatched. CDR3 amino acids: CASSLAGTDGYTF. In DNA form, the CDR3 reads TGTGCCAGCAGCTTAGCCGGGACAGATGGCTACACCTTC.

The CDR3: CASSALLAGGPPDTQYF. The CDR3 DNA sequence: TGTGCCAGCAGCGCCCTTCTAGCGGGGGGCCCCCCAGATACGCAGTATTTT. V and J are TRBV7-3 and TRBJ2-3; TRBD2 aligns across 11 bases. V gave up 5 bases and J gave up 4 bases; unmatched junction bases: 11. The CDR3 extends over 17 amino acids. The germline CDR1 and CDR2 sequences are SGHTA and FQGTGA.

The gene calls are TRBV3-1 (or the pseudogene TRBV3-2) and TRBJ1-1; D is undetermined. This CDR3 is built from 15 residues. CDR1 and CDR2 (germline): LGHDT, YNNKEL (reference sequence). V was trimmed by 1 base and J by 2 bases, leaving 11 bases between them. In DNA form, the CDR3 reads TGTGCCAGCAGCCAAGGTGCACATATCAACACTGAAGCTTTCTTT. Its protein product is CASSQGAHINTEAFF.

This chain links TRBV5-1 with TRBJ2-2, with TRBD1 matching over 7 bases. With 5 bases clipped from V and 6 bases from J, the junction kept 4 bases outside the gene matches. The germline gives CDR1 SGHRS, CDR2 YFSETQ. The CDR3 is 13 residues long. The CDR3 region is CASRQTGSGELFF. CDR3 coding DNA: TGCGCCAGCAGGCAGACAGGGTCCGGGGAGCTGTTTTTT.

The chain uses TRBV5-1 and TRBJ2-3, with D possibly TRBD2 on 5 matching bases. This CDR3 has 17 residues. Germline values: CDR1 SGHRS, CDR2 YFSETQ. Trimming removed 3 bases at V and 3 bases at J, with 20 bases between. The CDR3: CASSWRAHYSGTDTQYF. As DNA, the CDR3 is TGCGCCAGCAGCTGGCGGGCCCACTACTCGGGAACAGATACGCAGTATTTT. The entire variable domain, with the rest obtained from reference TRBV5-1 and TRBJ2-3, is as follows: KAGVTQTPRYLIKTRGQQVTLSCSPISGHRSVSWYQQTPGQGLQFLFEYFSETQRNKGNFPGRFSGRQFSNSRSEMNVSTLELGDSALYLCASSWRAHYSGTDTQYFGPGTRLTVL.

The V and J genes are TRBV5-6 and TRBJ2-5; 7 bases align to TRBD1. The CDR3 covers 18 residues. CDR1 and CDR2 (germline): SGHDT, YYEEEE. Unmatched junction bases numbered 14, after V lost 1 base and J lost 2 bases. DNA for the CDR3: TGTGCCAGCAGCTTGATCCGGGACAGTTTAACGAATCAAGAGACCCAGTACTTC. This encodes CASSLIRDSLTNQETQYF.

The chain joins TRBV30 to TRBJ1-3; possibly TRBD1 for D (6 bases). V lost 3 bases and J 0 bases, leaving 15 bases between the germline ends. Germline CDR1 is GTSNPN and CDR2 is SVGIG (reference sequence). This CDR3 is built from 16 residues. The CDR3 loop reads CAWSVRQAVSGNTIYF. The CDR3, as DNA: TGTGCCTGGAGCGTTAGACAGGCGGTCTCTGGAAACACCATATATTTT.

This clone was seen just once. The chain recombines TRBV11-1 with TRBJ2-1; 8 bases are a match to TRBD1. Germline CDR1 and CDR2: SGHAT and FQDESV (reference sequence). The CDR3 extends over 16 amino acids. The V and J ends lost 5 bases and 2 bases, in that order; junction bases with no gene match: 8. The CDR3 DNA reads TGTGCCAGCAGCCTCCGGACAGGGAGGACCTACAATGAGCAGTTCTTC. Protein product: CASSLRTGRTYNEQFF. The variable domain in full, with the rest retrieved from reference TRBV11-1 and TRBJ2-1, is EAEVAQSPRYKITEKSQAVAFWCDPISGHATLYWYRQILGQGPELLVQFQDESVVDDSQLPKDRFSAERLKGVDSTLKIQPAELGDSAMYLCASSLRTGRTYNEQFFGPGTRLTVL.

This clone was counted once. The rearrangement joins TRBV27 to TRBJ2-1; 7 bases are shared with TRBD1. Trimming removed 6 bases from V and 1 base from J; junction bases left unmatched: 6. From germline, CDR1 is MNHEY and CDR2 SMNVEV (reference sequence). This CDR3 has 15 amino acids. The DNA for the CDR3 is TGTGCCAGCAGCTATAGACAGGGATCCTACAATGAGCAGTTCTTC. Amino acids: CASSYRQGSYNEQFF.

The chain couples TRBV5-1 to TRBJ2-3; D perhaps matches TRBD2 (6 bases). Trimming removed 6 bases at V and 4 bases at J, with 21 bases between. The CDR3 runs to 16 residues. Germline values: CDR1 SGHRS, CDR2 YFSETQ. DNA of the CDR3: TGCGCCAGCAAGACGGGAGAACAGTTGTCGTCAGATACGCAGTATTTT. Protein sequence: CASKTGEQLSSDTQYF.

This clone was recorded once. This sequence joins TRBV30 and TRBJ2-7, with D hard to call. Germline CDR1 is GTSNPN and CDR2 is SVGIG (reference sequence). The CDR3 runs 13 residues. V lost 2 bases, J lost 1 base, and 9 bases lay in between. As DNA, the CDR3 is TGTGCCTGGAGTCCACCCCTATCCTACGAGCAGTACTTC. This codes for CAWSPPLSYEQYF.

The gene calls are TRBV6-1 and TRBJ1-5; 11 bases align to TRBD1. Looked up from germline, CDR1 is MNHNS and CDR2 is SASEGT. The CDR3 consists of 17 residues. With V trimmed by 4 bases and J by 0 bases, 5 bases remained unmatched. The CDR3 protein is CASSGTGGVPSNQPQHF. The CDR3 nucleotides read TGTGCCAGCAGTGGGACAGGGGGCGTCCCTAGCAATCAGCCCCAGCATTTT.

The J gene is TRBJ2-1, the V gene TRBV25-1, with 12 bases matching TRBD2. This CDR3 is built from 14 residues. Germline CDR1 is MGHDK and CDR2 is SYGVNS. J gave up 7 bases and V 8 bases, and 6 bases lay outside the gene matches. CDR3 in DNA: TGTGCCAGCTCTAGCGGGGGGGCCTGGAATGAGCAGTTCTTC. It codes for CASSSGGAWNEQFF.

This clone occurred once. The rearrangement joins TRBV5-6 to TRBJ2-3; D might be TRBD1 (6 bases). The CDR3 sequence is 15 residues long. Trimming left V 1 base short and J 1 base short, with 10 bases between. CDR1 SGHDT and CDR2 YYEEEE come from the germline V gene. CDR3 DNA sequence: TGTGCCAGCAGCTTGAGTTGGACAGGCACAGATACGCAGTATTTT. Translated, it gives CASSLSWTGTDTQYF.

J is TRBJ1-1 and V is TRBV15; the D gene is possibly TRBD1 (5 bases). V shed 0 bases and J shed 0 bases, with 8 bases lying between them. The CDR3 consists of 15 residues. Germline V CDR1 and CDR2: LNHNV, YYDKDF (reference sequence). The CDR3 region is CATSRDWGVNTEAFF. For the CDR3, the DNA is TGTGCCACCAGCAGAGATTGGGGGGTGAACACTGAAGCTTTCTTT.

The chain has TRBV7-2 and TRBJ1-2; a possible D gene is TRBD1 (5 bases). The CDR3 length is 15 residues. Germline assignment: CDR1 SGHTA and CDR2 FQGNSA. Trimming took 5 bases from V and 6 from J, leaving 19 bases between them. CDR3 amino acids: CASSIRGGGRDGYTF. DNA of the CDR3: TGTGCCAGCAGCATTAGAGGCGGGGGGAGGGATGGCTACACCTTC.

The chain combines TRBV4-1 with TRBJ2-7; D gene uncertain. The germline V gene encodes CDR1 MGHRA and CDR2 YSYEKL. The CDR3 runs 14 residues. The V end lost 0 bases, the J end lost 0 bases, and 6 bases lay between the germline ends. The CDR3 region is CASSQEGFSYEQYF. Here the CDR3 DNA reads TGCGCCAGCAGCCAAGAGGGATTCTCCTACGAGCAGTACTTC.

CDR3 region: CASSQEESTEAFF. For the CDR3, the DNA is TGCGCCAGCAGCCAAGAAGAGAGCACTGAAGCTTTCTTT. This chain joins TRBV4-1 and TRBJ1-1; no reliable D call. This CDR3 has 13 residues. Germline V gene data show CDR1 as MGHRA and CDR2 as YSYEKL. The V and J ends lost 0 bases and 4 bases respectively, with 6 bases between them.

The rearrangement links TRBV4-2 to TRBJ1-6; possible D gene TRBD1, 5 bases. The germline V gene has CDR1 LGHNA and CDR2 YNFKEQ. Trimming took 0 bases from V and 9 from J, leaving 12 bases between them. The CDR3 spans 15 residues. CDR3 nucleotides: TGTGCCAGCAGCCAAGATGGAGGGGTAGGTTCACCCCTCCACTTT. Its protein is CASSQDGGVGSPLHF.

The chain couples TRBV30 to TRBJ1-5; 8 bases match TRBD1. With 5 bases clipped from V and 2 bases from J, the junction kept 2 bases outside the gene matches. Germline lookup yields CDR1 GTSNPN and CDR2 SVGIG (reference sequence). The CDR3 sequence is 13 residues long. The CDR3 DNA sequence: TGTGCCTGGGGGGGACAGGGCAATCAGCCCCAGCATTTT. Amino acids: CAWGGQGNQPQHF.

The CDR3 DNA is TGTGCCTGGAGTGTACTATCTGGGAACACTGAAGCTTTCTTT. Translated, it gives CAWSVLSGNTEAFF. The chain combines TRBV30 with TRBJ1-1, with D unresolved. The germline V gene encodes CDR1 GTSNPN and CDR2 SVGIG (reference sequence). Trimming took off 0 bases at V and 1 base at J, with 9 bases between the two ends. The CDR3 covers 14 residues.